This T cell receptor (beta chain) was found in a study of shared clonotypes between healthy human individuals. The overall study: Donors had three CD4 naive, three CD4 memory, two CD8 naive and one CD8 memory plate apiece.

In this sample, this clone turned up once. What it binds is not known. Study results and caveats: Read depth was anticipated to influence clonotype sharing among donors. Shared clonotypes across all four donors exceeded non-shared ones in generation probability.

The naive CD8 subset, CD45RO-negative cells positively selected for CCR7, excluded terminally differentiated effector memory CD45RA+ cells. V dropped 0 bases and J dropped 3 bases, with 12 bases sitting between them. CDR1 is WSHSY and CDR2 is SAAADI in the germline V gene. CDR3 length: 15 residues. Every immunoSEQ plate was one replicate of a subset's evenly spread DNA. The protocol was immunoSEQ multiplex PCR, while the TCRdb copy is restricted to in-frame clones and leaves out a portion. This sample has about 2 million clones, with approximately 94% found just once. Sequencing was carried out using naive CD8+ T cells sorted from blood. The V and J genes are TRBV10-2 and TRBJ2-7; perhaps TRBD1 as D (6 bases). The sequence derives from a man between 18 and 35 years old in good health. CDR3 sequence reads: CASSESSGTSYEQYF. Here the CDR3 DNA reads TGCGCCAGCAGTGAGTCCTCCGGGACAAGCTACGAGCAGTACTTC.